Given below is one TCR beta chain in context. Its antigen is unknown. This sample is drawn from a study of T cell responses to AZD1222 COVID-19 vaccine. The method was immunoSEQ multiplex PCR; TCRdb's version includes in-frame clones alone and lacks a portion of them. The table records more than 150,000 clones, around 94% of them present only once. Study results and caveats: Most donors were white British and more were female, and clonal diversity was possibly underestimated.

Analysis merged second doses at about 4 or about 12 weeks. The clonotype originates from an adult who received the AZD1222 COVID-19 vaccine. Sequenced material: peripheral blood, taken 28 days after the second AZD1222 dose.

DNA of the CDR3: TGTGCCAGCAGCTTCTGGTCTTCACCCCTCCACTTT. It specifies CASSFWSSPLHF. The chain combines TRBV7-2 with TRBJ1-6; D gene uncertain. Deletions cut 3 bases from V and 9 bases from J, with 6 bases between. Germline assignment: CDR1 SGHTA and CDR2 FQGNSA. The CDR3 totals 12 residues.